Below are 6 T cell receptor beta chains sequenced from a single sample in a study of T-cell memory formation after mild COVID-19 (dated by TCRdb to the early 2020s). The library was produced with 5' RACE. The sample was run on an Illumina NovaSeq 6000. TCRdb reprocessed the public reads (quality trimming at Q25 with fastp, clone calling with MiXCR) and kept in-frame beta chains. Each entry is one CDR3 protein sequence, shown with its most common DNA and genes. This sample has over 45,000 distinct CDR3 sequences in its table, and approximately 9% of those were observed once. Jointly, the top ten make up approximately 10% of the sample. Specimen: PBMCs or a T cell subset sorted from them (not recorded which). All receptors derive from an adult woman who had mild COVID-19 (a few samples of this study predate the infection). The sample titles of this study are shuffled in the database, so cell type and time point are left out; the donor was told from shared clones.

This clonotype was observed at least ten times. V gene TRBV11-2 combines with J gene TRBJ2-2, with D perhaps matching TRBD1 (6 bases). Trimming took 3 bases from V and 2 from J, leaving 13 bases between them. The CDR3 loop spans 16 amino acids. Germline CDR1 and CDR2: SGHAT and FQNNGV. In DNA, the CDR3 is TGTGCCAGCAGCTTGGCGCAGGGACACAACACCGGGGAGCTGTTTTTT. Translating it yields CASSLAQGHNTGELFF.

This sequence joins TRBV9 and TRBJ2-1; 7 nucleotides match TRBD2. The V gene end was trimmed by 0 bases and the J gene end by 3 bases; junction bases not matched to a gene: 3. The CDR3 is 15 amino acids. Germline assignment: CDR1 SGDLS and CDR2 YYNGEE. CDR3 nucleotides: TGTGCCAGCAGCGTAGCCGGCGGGAGCTACAATGAGCAGTTCTTC. It translates to CASSVAGGSYNEQFF.

This clonotype was seen at least ten times. V usage is TRBV7-8 and J usage is TRBJ2-3; no firm D call. The CDR3 consists of 13 residues. V dropped 3 bases and J dropped 5 bases, with 9 bases sitting between them. Germline V CDR1 and CDR2: SGHVS, FQNEAQ. The CDR3 loop reads CASSFSVKDTQYF. Written as DNA, the CDR3 is TGTGCCAGCAGCTTTTCGGTGAAAGATACGCAGTATTTT.

This clonotype has at least ten counts. V is TRBV6-5 and J is TRBJ2-2, with TRBD2 matching over 10 bases. V shed 2 bases and J 1 base; nucleotides not matched to a gene: 4. This CDR3 comprises 17 residues. The germline CDR1 and CDR2 sequences are MNHEY and SVGAGI. CDR3 DNA sequence: TGTGCCAGCAGTTACGGGACTAGCGTCATGAACACCGGGGAGCTGTTTTTT. This gives the protein CASSYGTSVMNTGELFF.

At least ten counts were recorded for this clonotype. The chain couples TRBV5-1 to TRBJ2-7; maybe TRBD2 (6 bases). The CDR3 runs to 14 residues. Germline CDR1 and CDR2: SGHRS and YFSETQ. The V gene lost 3 bases and the J gene lost 3 bases, with 13 bases spanning the gap. In DNA, the CDR3 is TGCGCCAGCAGCTGGAGTAGCGGAAACTACGAGCAGTACTTC. This codes for CASSWSSGNYEQYF.

The gene calls are TRBV19 and TRBJ2-6, with a tentative D call TRBD1 (6 bases). CDR3 length: 17 amino acids. Trimming pared 5 bases from V and 2 bases from J, leaving 16 bases between. The germline gives CDR1 LNHDA, CDR2 SQIVND (reference sequence). CDR3 sequence reads: CASSLTGTRTGANVLTF. In nucleotides, the CDR3 is TGTGCCAGTAGTCTCACCGGGACACGGACTGGGGCCAACGTCCTGACTTTC.